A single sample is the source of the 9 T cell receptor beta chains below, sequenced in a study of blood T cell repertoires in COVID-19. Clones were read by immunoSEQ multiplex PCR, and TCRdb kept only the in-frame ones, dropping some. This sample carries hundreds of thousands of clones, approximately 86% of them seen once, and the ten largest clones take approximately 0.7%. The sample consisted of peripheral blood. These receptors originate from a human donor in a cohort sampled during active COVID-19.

CDR3 in DNA: TGTGCCAGCACCTCAGCCCCGGGGGGGAGGGAAAATCAGCCCCAGCATTTT. Amino acids: CASTSAPGGRENQPQHF. This chain connects TRBV3-1 (or the pseudogene TRBV3-2) to TRBJ1-5; TRBD1 might be the D (5 bases). This CDR3 is built from 17 residues. From germline, CDR1 is LGHDT and CDR2 YNNKEL (reference sequence). Trimming took 7 bases from V and 4 from J, leaving 23 bases between them.

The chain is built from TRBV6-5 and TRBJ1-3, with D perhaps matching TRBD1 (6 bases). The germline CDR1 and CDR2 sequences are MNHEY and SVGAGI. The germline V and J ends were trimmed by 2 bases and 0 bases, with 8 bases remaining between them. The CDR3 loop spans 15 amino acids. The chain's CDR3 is CASSYGGNSGNTIYF. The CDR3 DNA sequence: TGTGCCAGCAGTTACGGGGGCAACTCTGGAAACACCATATATTTT.

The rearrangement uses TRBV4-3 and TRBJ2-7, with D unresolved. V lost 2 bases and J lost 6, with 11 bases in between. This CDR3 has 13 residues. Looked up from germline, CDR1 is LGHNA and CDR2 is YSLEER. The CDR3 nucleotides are TGCGCCAGCAGCCAAACAACTTCGGGCGAGCAGTACTTC. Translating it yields CASSQTTSGEQYF.

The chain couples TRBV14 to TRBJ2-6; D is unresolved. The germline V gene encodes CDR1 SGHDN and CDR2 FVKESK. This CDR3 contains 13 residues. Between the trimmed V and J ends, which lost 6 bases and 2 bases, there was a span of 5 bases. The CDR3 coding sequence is TGTGCCAGCAGAACAGCTGGGGCCAACGTCCTGACTTTC. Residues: CASRTAGANVLTF.

The CDR3 region has the DNA TGTGCCAGCAGCTTAGTAGCGGGGGGCTACAATGAGCAGTTCTTC. It codes for CASSLVAGGYNEQFF. The V call is TRBV7-9, the J call TRBJ2-1, with 10 nucleotides matching TRBD2. V was pared by 1 base and J by 3 bases, with 0 bases of the junction left unmatched. Germline-derived CDR1 and CDR2 are SEHNR and FQNEAQ (reference sequence). The CDR3 runs 15 residues.

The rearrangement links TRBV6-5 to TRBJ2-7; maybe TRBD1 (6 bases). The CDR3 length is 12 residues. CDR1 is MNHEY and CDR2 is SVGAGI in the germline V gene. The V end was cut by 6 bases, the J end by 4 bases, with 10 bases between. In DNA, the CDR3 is TGTGCCAGCAGATATCAGGGGTACGAGCAGTACTTC. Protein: CASRYQGYEQYF.

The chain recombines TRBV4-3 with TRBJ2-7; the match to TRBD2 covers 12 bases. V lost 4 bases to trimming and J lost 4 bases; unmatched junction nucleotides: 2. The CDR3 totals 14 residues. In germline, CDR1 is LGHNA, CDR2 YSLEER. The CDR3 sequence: CASSRTSGAYEQYF. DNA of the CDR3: TGCGCCAGCAGCCGGACTAGCGGGGCTTACGAGCAGTACTTC.

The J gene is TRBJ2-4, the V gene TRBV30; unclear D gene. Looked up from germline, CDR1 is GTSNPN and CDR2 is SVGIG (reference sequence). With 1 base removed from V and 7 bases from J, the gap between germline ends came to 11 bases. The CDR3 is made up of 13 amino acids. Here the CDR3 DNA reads TGTGCCTGGAGTGACAACGCAGCGAACATTCAGTACTTC. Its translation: CAWSDNAANIQYF.

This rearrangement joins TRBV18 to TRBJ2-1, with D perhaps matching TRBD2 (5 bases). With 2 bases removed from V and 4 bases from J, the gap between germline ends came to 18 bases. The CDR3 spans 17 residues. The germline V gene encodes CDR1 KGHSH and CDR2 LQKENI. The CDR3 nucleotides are TGTGCCAGCTCACCAGGTAGGACTCACCGTATGTACAATGAGCAGTTCTTC. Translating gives CASSPGRTHRMYNEQFF. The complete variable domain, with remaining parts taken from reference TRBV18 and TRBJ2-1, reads NAGVMQNPRHLVRRRGQEARLRCSPMKGHSHVYWYRQLPEEGLKFMVYLQKENIIDESGMPKERFSAEFPKEGPSILRIQQVVRGDSAAYFCASSPGRTHRMYNEQFFGPGTRLTVL.